Presented here are 23 T cell receptor beta chains from one specimen sequenced in a study of cytotoxic CD8 clonotypes in ibrutinib-treated CLL. The method was immunoSEQ multiplex PCR; TCRdb's version includes in-frame clones alone and lacks a portion of them. The sample includes approximately 70,000 clones, 70% to 90% seen only once; the top ten take approximately 7.7%. This sample comprised PBMCs, obtained at disease progression, from a patient treated with ibrutinib. These TCRs come from a human donor with chronic lymphocytic leukemia.

The chain employs TRBV5-6 and TRBJ1-2, with 10 bases that match TRBD1. Per germline, CDR1 SGHDT and CDR2 YYEEEE. J was trimmed by 4 bases and V by 3 bases; bases with no gene match: 15. This CDR3 has 18 residues. For the CDR3, the DNA is TGTGCCAGCAGCTGGGGTACCGGGACAGGGGCCTACCGCTATGGCTACACCTTC. It is translated as CASSWGTGTGAYRYGYTF. The full variable domain, rest sourced from reference TRBV5-6 and TRBJ1-2, is DAGVTQSPTHLIKTRGQQVTLRCSPKSGHDTVSWYQQALGQGPQFIFQYYEEEERQRGNFPDRFSGHQFPNYSSELNVNALLLGDSALYLCASSWGTGTGAYRYGYTFGSGTRLTVV.

The chain joins TRBV7-8 to TRBJ2-3; TRBD2 agrees at 14 bases. Trimming took 5 bases from V and 0 from J; bases not matched to a gene: 4. Germline V gene sequence: CDR1 SGHVS, CDR2 FQNEAQ. This CDR3 region has 17 residues. The CDR3 is CASSGGLAGGSTDTQYF. CDR3 DNA: TGTGCCAGCAGCGGCGGACTAGCGGGAGGTAGCACAGATACGCAGTATTTT.

The chain joins TRBV29-1 to TRBJ2-5, with 8 bases matching TRBD2. The junction had 8 bases not matched to a gene; V was cut back by 7 bases and J by 4 bases. The germline V gene has CDR1 SQVTM and CDR2 ANQGSEA. The CDR3 loop spans 13 amino acids. In DNA, the CDR3 is TGCAGCGGTCTCCCGGGGGGGATAGAGACCCAGTACTTC. It specifies CSGLPGGIETQYF.

The chain links TRBV5-4 to TRBJ2-5; 8 positions agree with TRBD2. The V gene end was trimmed by 2 bases and the J gene end by 5 bases; junction bases not matched to a gene: 5. The germline gives CDR1 SGHNT, CDR2 YYREEE (reference sequence). The CDR3 contains 14 residues. DNA of the CDR3: TGTGCCAGCAGCTTAGCGGGGGCGGGGGAGACCCAGTACTTC. As protein: CASSLAGAGETQYF.

This chain joins TRBV18 and TRBJ2-1; TRBD1 matches 8 bases. The CDR3 is made up of 15 amino acids. The germline V gene has CDR1 KGHSH and CDR2 LQKENI. V lost 3 bases, J lost 8 bases, and 9 bases stayed unmatched. The CDR3 nucleotides are TGTGCCAGCTCACCCCAGGGGGCTGGTATCCATGAGCAGTTCTTC. Protein: CASSPQGAGIHEQFF.

The chain joins TRBV10-1 to TRBJ1-3; 7 positions match TRBD1. The trim removed 6 bases at V and 2 bases at J, leaving 4 bases unmatched. The CDR3 is 14 residues long. Per the germline V gene, CDR1 is WNHNN and CDR2 is SYGVQD (reference sequence). In DNA form, the CDR3 reads TGCGCCAGCAGCCGCGGACAGGCTGGAAACACCATATATTTT. It translates to CASSRGQAGNTIYF.

This chain uses TRBV19 with TRBJ1-5, with unresolved D. The CDR3 has 14 amino acids. Trimming left V 6 bases short and J 6 bases short, with 15 bases between. Per germline, CDR1 LNHDA and CDR2 SQIVND (reference sequence). CDR3 sequence (DNA): TGTGCCAGTAGCTCCCTGGCCGGGCTTCAGCCCCAGCATTTT. Its translation: CASSSLAGLQPQHF. The full variable domain, its missing parts supplied by reference TRBV19 and TRBJ1-5, is DGGITQSPKYLFRKEGQNVTLSCEQNLNHDAMYWYRQDPGQGLRLIYYSQIVNDFQKGDIAEGYSVSREKKESFPLTVTSAQKNPTAFYLCASSSLAGLQPQHFGDGTRLSIL.

The chain is built from TRBV11-2 and TRBJ2-2, with D unresolved. The CDR3 extends over 15 amino acids. Germline CDR1 is SGHAT and CDR2 is FQNNGV. Trimming pared 1 base from V and 2 bases from J, leaving 8 bases between. This CDR3 is CASSLGGLNTGELFF. CDR3 nucleotides: TGTGCCAGCAGCTTAGGTGGGCTTAACACCGGGGAGCTGTTTTTT.

The chain recombines TRBV10-2 with TRBJ1-2; D is unclear. V dropped 4 bases and J dropped 6 bases, with 12 bases sitting between them. From germline, CDR1 is WSHSY and CDR2 SAAADI. The CDR3 has 13 amino acids. The CDR3 sequence: CASSVYLSHGYTF. The CDR3 coding sequence is TGCGCCAGCAGTGTCTACCTAAGCCATGGCTACACCTTC.

The chain uses TRBV15 and TRBJ1-5; 7 nucleotides align to TRBD1. The V segment lost 7 bases and the J segment 2 bases; nucleotides outside the gene matches: 11. The CDR3 runs 16 residues. Germline V gene data show CDR1 as LNHNV and CDR2 as YYDKDF (reference sequence). The CDR3 coding sequence is TGTGCCACCAACCGGGACAGCCGTTCGGGCAATCAGCCCCAGCATTTT. Its translation: CATNRDSRSGNQPQHF.

This clone came up once. This chain joins TRBV6-5 and TRBJ1-1; the D is unclear. V lost 0 bases, J lost 11 bases, and 13 bases lay in between. The CDR3 runs 13 residues. In germline, CDR1 is MNHEY, CDR2 SVGAGI. CDR3 sequence: CASSYSAGFGAFF. The DNA of the CDR3 is TGTGCCAGCAGTTACTCAGCCGGCTTTGGGGCTTTCTTT.

This clone has only a few counts. The J gene is TRBJ1-2, the V gene TRBV6-6, with D unclear. With 0 bases removed from V and 7 bases from J, the gap between germline ends came to 3 bases. The CDR3 is 11 residues long. Germline V gene data show CDR1 as MNHNY and CDR2 as SVGAGI (reference sequence). The chain's CDR3 is CASSYSSGYTF. In DNA form, the CDR3 reads TGTGCCAGCAGTTACTCGAGTGGCTACACCTTC.

The CDR3 loop reads CSARSDTQYF. The CDR3 DNA reads as TGCAGTGCTAGGTCCGATACGCAGTATTTT. This sequence joins TRBV20-1 and TRBJ2-3; D unclear. Germline CDR1 DFQATT, CDR2 SNEGSKA (reference sequence). CDR3 length: 10 residues. The V end was cut by 3 bases, the J end by 6 bases, with 4 bases between.

The table lists this clone with a count of one. The rearrangement links TRBV6-6 to TRBJ1-2; 9 nucleotides match TRBD1. CDR1 and CDR2 (germline): MNHNY, SVGAGI (reference sequence). This CDR3 is built from 13 residues. The ends lost 7 bases at V and 8 bases at J; junction bases unmatched: 8. The CDR3 loop reads CASNEQGAGGYTF. Here the CDR3 DNA reads TGTGCCAGCAACGAACAGGGGGCGGGAGGCTACACCTTC.

The rearrangement uses TRBV27 and TRBJ2-7; D not resolved. Per the germline V gene, CDR1 is MNHEY and CDR2 is SMNVEV (reference sequence). The CDR3 has 13 amino acids. V was pared by 3 bases and J by 3 bases, with 9 bases between. CDR3 DNA: TGTGCCAGCAGTTTGGGCAGTCTCTACGAGCAGTACTTC. This encodes CASSLGSLYEQYF.

There are a few counts of this clone. This chain joins TRBV10-3 and TRBJ2-3; TRBD2 matches 9 bases. From germline, CDR1 is ENHRY and CDR2 SYGVKD. The CDR3 spans 14 residues. The V segment lost 8 bases and the J segment 0 bases; nucleotides outside the gene matches: 3. The CDR3 region is CAIGAGGSTDTQYF. CDR3 coding DNA: TGTGCCATCGGGGCGGGAGGGAGCACAGATACGCAGTATTTT.

The chain links TRBV6-6 to TRBJ2-1; 7 bases are a match to TRBD1. Germline values: CDR1 MNHNY, CDR2 SVGAGI (reference sequence). This CDR3 has 16 amino acids. V shed 4 bases and J 0 bases; nucleotides not matched to a gene: 6. The CDR3 region is CASSSSTGSSYNEQFF. The CDR3 DNA follows: TGTGCCAGCAGTTCCTCGACAGGGAGCTCCTACAATGAGCAGTTCTTC.

The genes are TRBV14 and TRBJ2-3; D is unclear. V was pared by 1 base and J by 9 bases, with 8 bases between. The germline V gene encodes CDR1 SGHDN and CDR2 FVKESK. The CDR3 loop spans 12 amino acids. CDR3 loop: CASSQGMATQYF. DNA for the CDR3: TGTGCCAGCAGCCAAGGGATGGCGACGCAGTATTTT.

The chain has TRBV11-2 and TRBJ2-2; TRBD2 matches 11 bases. V lost 1 base to trimming and J lost 8 bases; unmatched junction nucleotides: 9. The CDR3 has 17 amino acids. In germline, CDR1 is SGHAT, CDR2 FQNNGV. CDR3 amino acids: CASSLALAGAEFGELFF. The CDR3 DNA is TGTGCCAGCAGCTTAGCACTAGCGGGGGCGGAATTTGGGGAGCTGTTTTTT. Drawing the rest from reference TRBV11-2 and TRBJ2-2, the complete variable domain is EAGVAQSPRYKIIEKRQSVAFWCNPISGHATLYWYQQILGQGPKLLIQFQNNGVVDDSQLPKDRFSAERLKGVDSTLKIQPAKLEDSAVYLCASSLALAGAEFGELFFGEGSRLTVL.

This clone has a single count. The chain uses TRBV12-5 and TRBJ1-4, with D possibly being TRBD1 (5 bases). Germline assignment: CDR1 LGHNT and CDR2 FRNRAP. This CDR3 has 11 residues. Trimming cost V 5 bases and J 14 bases, with 12 bases left between them. CDR3 DNA: TGTGCTAGTGGTCCATCCAGGGTCCTGTTTTTT. It yields the protein CASGPSRVLFF. Full variable domain (rest looked up from reference TRBV12-5 and TRBJ1-4): DARVTQTPRHKVTEMGQEVTMRCQPILGHNTVFWYRQTMMQGLELLAYFRNRAPLDDSGMPKDRFSAEMPDATLATLKIQPSEPRDSAVYFCASGPSRVLFFGSGTQLSVL.

The CDR3 protein is CASSYLGGTGANVLTF. The CDR3 DNA is TGTGCCAGCTCATATTTGGGAGGAACTGGGGCCAACGTCCTGACTTTC. The rearrangement uses TRBV18 and TRBJ2-6, with D possibly being TRBD2 (6 bases). The CDR3 has 16 residues. Germline CDR1 KGHSH, CDR2 LQKENI. Trimming shortened V by 5 bases and J by 2 bases, and 13 bases separated the two germline ends.

The J gene is TRBJ1-4, the V gene TRBV28; D possibly corresponds to TRBD1 (6 bases). The CDR3 loop spans 14 amino acids. V lost 7 bases and J 8 bases, leaving 17 bases between the germline ends. Germline-derived CDR1 and CDR2 are MDHEN and SYDVKM. The CDR3: CASTLGGKREKLFF. CDR3 DNA: TGTGCCAGCACCCTGGGGGGCAAGAGGGAAAAACTGTTTTTT.

This chain links TRBV27 with TRBJ2-2, with 9 bases that match TRBD1. V was clipped by 5 bases and J by 2 bases; unmatched bases: 3. The germline V gene encodes CDR1 MNHEY and CDR2 SMNVEV (reference sequence). The CDR3 length is 15 residues. CDR3 sequence reads: CASSMGQGNTGELFF. The CDR3 nucleotides are TGTGCCAGCAGTATGGGACAGGGAAACACCGGGGAGCTGTTTTTT.